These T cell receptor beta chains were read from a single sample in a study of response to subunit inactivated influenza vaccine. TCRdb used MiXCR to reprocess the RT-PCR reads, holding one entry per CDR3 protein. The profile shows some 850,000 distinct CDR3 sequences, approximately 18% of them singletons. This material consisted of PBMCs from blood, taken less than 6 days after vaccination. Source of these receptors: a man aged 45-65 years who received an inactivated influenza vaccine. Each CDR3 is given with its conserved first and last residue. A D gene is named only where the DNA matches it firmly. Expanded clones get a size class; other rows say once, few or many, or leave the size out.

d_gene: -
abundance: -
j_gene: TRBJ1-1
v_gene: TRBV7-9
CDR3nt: TGTGCCAGCACCCCGGACAGTTGGAACACTGAAGCTTTCTTT
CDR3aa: CASTPDSWNTEAFF

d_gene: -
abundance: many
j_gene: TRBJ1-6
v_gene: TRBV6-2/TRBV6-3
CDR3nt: TGTGCCAGCAGTTACTCCGGGGGAGGCTCACCCCTCCACTTT
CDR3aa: CASSYSGGGSPLHF

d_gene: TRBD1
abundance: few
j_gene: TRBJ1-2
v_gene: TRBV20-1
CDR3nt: TGCAGTGCTAGATCCGGGACAGACTATGGCTACACCTTC
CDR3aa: CSARSGTDYGYTF

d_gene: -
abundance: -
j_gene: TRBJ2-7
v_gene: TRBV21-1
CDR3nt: TGTGCCAGCAGCAACGACAGGGCAGGCGAGCAGTACTTC
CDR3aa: CASSNDRAGEQYF

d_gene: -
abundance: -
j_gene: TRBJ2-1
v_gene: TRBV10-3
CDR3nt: TGTGCCATCAGTGAGCTGGCAACAGGGCCCCTTAGTGAGCAGTTCTTC
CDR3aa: CAISELATGPLSEQFF

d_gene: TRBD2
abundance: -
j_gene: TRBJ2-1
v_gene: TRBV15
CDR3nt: TGTGCCACCAGCAGAAGGGAGGGGTTCTCAGGCGGGAGGGACAATGAGCAGTTCTTC
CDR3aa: CATSRREGFSGGRDNEQFF

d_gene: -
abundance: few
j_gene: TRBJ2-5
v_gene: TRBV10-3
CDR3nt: TGTGCCATCAGACCGACAGACCAAGAGACCCAGTACTTC
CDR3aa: CAIRPTDQETQYF

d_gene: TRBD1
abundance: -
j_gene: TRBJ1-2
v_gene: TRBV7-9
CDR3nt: TGTGCCAGCAGCCAAGGGACAGGGGATACGGATGGCTACACCTTC
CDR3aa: CASSQGTGDTDGYTF

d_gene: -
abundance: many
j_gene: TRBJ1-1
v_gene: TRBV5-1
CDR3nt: TGCGCCAGCAGCTTGGCGGGAGGGGCCACTGAAGCTTTCTTT
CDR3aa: CASSLAGGATEAFF

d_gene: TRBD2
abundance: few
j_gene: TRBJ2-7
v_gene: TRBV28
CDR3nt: TGTGCCAGCAGTCCCCTCTTTCTCGTTAGCGGGATTTACGAGCAGTACTTC
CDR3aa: CASSPLFLVSGIYEQYF

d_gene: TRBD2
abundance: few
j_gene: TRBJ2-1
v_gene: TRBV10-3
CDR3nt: TGTGCCATCAGTAGTGTGACTAGCGGGGGTTTCAATGAGCAGTTCTTC
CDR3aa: CAISSVTSGGFNEQFF

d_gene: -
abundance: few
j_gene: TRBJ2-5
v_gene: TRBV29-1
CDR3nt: TGCAGCGTCGCCCTGGTCAGTAGCGCAGAGACCCAGTACTTC
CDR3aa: CSVALVSSAETQYF

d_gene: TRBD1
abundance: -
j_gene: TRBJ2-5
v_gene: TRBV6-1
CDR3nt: TGTGCCAGCGAGAGAGGGGGCGCAGGGGAAGAGACCCAGTACTTC
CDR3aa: CASERGGAGEETQYF